Listed here is a single T cell receptor (beta chain). No antigen is known for it. Base qualities are not recorded, but no much larger clone differs from it by a single base. This entry comes from a study of long-term antiretroviral therapy in people with HIV (dated by TCRdb to between 2021 and 2024). With respect to the entire study: Collection of the earliest samples took place about a decade ahead of the 2015 WHO recommendation for immediate ART, at a time when ART was typically delayed until CD4 counts fell. Among the approximately 32 participants with HIV, about 11 were female. No cross-contamination during QIAcube processing was shown when test extractions of a monoclonal T-cell line were performed alongside some 33 polyclonal samples. The cohort contributed under 200 cryopreserved PBMC samples from 30 adults with confirmed HIV infection, collected serially over a mean of approximately six years (range 1-12). Whether ART initiation and durable HIV suppression were associated with changes in peripheral blood TRB repertoire composition and diversity was tested in a retrospective serial study.

The immunoSEQ hsTCRB v3.0 assay was used at survey level resolution for TRB variable region sequencing. The targeted TRB sequencing depth was 40,000-50,000 T-cell genomes per sample. Pooled TRB libraries were sequenced on an Illumina MiSeq with a v3 150-cycle kit. The original methods were these. Analysis of repertoires was carried out in R inside a reproducible Nextflow workflow spanning QC, data transformation and analysis. LymphoSeq2, an R package for AIRR-Seq data exploration, was used to implement custom analyses. Several samples yielding fewer than 5000 total TRB sequences were excluded, leaving more than 150 analyzed HIV repertoires. Of the roughly 190 retained HIV repertoires, over 55 were collected before and 120 to 140 after ART initiation. Repertoires were downsampled to 5000 TRB nucleotide sequences, and summary statistics were averaged over 100 downsampling iterations. TRB sequences were retained for analysis only if CDR3 regions of at least seven amino acids were present. Diversity was measured with a Shannon entropy-derived clonality score and the Gini coefficient. In the repertoire networks, any two of the top 5000 CDR3 amino acid sequences were connected whenever the two sequences differed by an edit distance of one. For TRB CDR3 amino acid sequences, GLIPH2 was used to predict antigen specificity groups and MHC restriction. To flag known associations with CMV, EBV, HIV or tissue antigens, CDR3 amino acid sequences were compared against VDJdb and McPAS-TCR. Pre-ART, post-ART and control groups were compared with Wilcoxon signed-rank tests and Holm-Bonferroni correction. In its TCRdb copy, this immuneACCESS table keeps in-frame sequences only and misses some clones. Where compared with another copy, unresolved V genes explain less than half of these, and the others have no known cause. V, J and clone size reflect that table, while D and trimming were determined from the DNA. Present in this sample are under 50,000 clones, 85% of which were seen just once. Under 7% of the sample is held by the ten biggest clonotypes.

For CDR1 and CDR2, the germline V gene (reference sequence) lists SEHNR and FQNEAQ. V lost 5 bases and J lost 2 bases, and the count of bases not matched to a germline gene is 7. Including the terminal cysteine and phenylalanine, the CDR3 comprises 16 residues. Here the CDR3 DNA is all that survives: 48 bases in frame from base 1. On the study overall, not on this receptor specifically: CDR3 length ranges in HIV repertoires were narrower than in controls, and network structure suggested an antigen-experienced repertoire with only a slight naive shift after ART. Limited PBMC availability meant only the TCR beta chain was sequenced, without alpha chain pairing. Inferences about post-ART repertoire changes were limited because no data were available on ART adherence, viral resistance or therapy changes. Starting ART was linked to a significant rise in TRB diversity, yet even with long-term ART the diversity remained significantly lower than in transplant donor controls. The samples span the years 2004 to 2017, and the ART regimens used may be less effective than current regimens. Because pre-ART samples had limited cell numbers, profiling was done on unsorted PBMC rather than on sorted CD4+ and CD8+ T cells. Expanded TRB clones identified before ART initiation dominated the repertoire across all time points, though the dominance fluctuated and decreased in many PLHIV after ART.

Inclusion was restricted to participants for whom at least one PBMC sample before ART initiation and at least two post-ART samples were available. Treatment was received in the United States of America by all participants with HIV. Before DNA extraction, cryopreserved samples containing 1-10 million PBMC were thawed and washed. At the time of the earliest PBMC sample, participants with HIV were aged between about 20 and 54 years. Each participant contributed PBMC samples from 1-4 timepoints before ART initiation and 2-8 timepoints after ART initiation, with a median of 7 samples. Serial HIV viral load, CD4+ T-cell count, ART history and demographic data were obtained for every participant. Genomic DNA was extracted from unsorted PBMC with a Qiagen kit on a QIAcube, with processing performed in batches of 12 samples.

The chain couples TRBV7-9 to TRBJ1-3; TRBD1 matches 9 bases in the middle. This clonotype was sampled from a woman aged 45-65 years with HIV. The specimen was unsorted PBMCs, collected 3.1 years after starting antiretroviral therapy. The CDR3 protein is CASSPPGQGTGNTIYF. The DNA sequence is given as TGTGCCAGCAGCCCACCGGGACAGGGTACTGGAAACACCATATATTTT.